One sample yielded the 3 T cell receptor beta chains listed below, sequenced in a study of blood T cell repertoires in COVID-19. Sequencing was performed with immunoSEQ multiplex PCR; in TCRdb, only in-frame clones are kept and a portion is missing. The sample has under 250,000 clones; 80% to 85% are singletons. Sequenced sample: peripheral blood. All receptors derive from a woman in her 70s with COVID-19, enrolled during active disease.

The genes are TRBV28 and TRBJ1-1, with TRBD1 as a possible D gene (5 bases). Germline CDR1 MDHEN, CDR2 SYDVKM. The CDR3 is 17 residues long. The ends were cut back, 5 bases at V and 0 bases at J, with 19 bases in the middle. The CDR3 DNA sequence: TGTGCCAGCAGTCCCCCAGGGTTGGGGGGAATGAACACTGAAGCTTTCTTT. This translates into CASSPPGLGGMNTEAFF.

A remark on this clone: This sample includes further DNA sequences coding for the same CDR3. The chain uses TRBV18 and TRBJ2-7, with D maybe TRBD1 (5 bases). This CDR3 contains 13 residues. Germline CDR1 KGHSH, CDR2 LQKENI. The V and J ends lost 2 bases and 2 bases respectively, with 7 bases between them. The DNA for the CDR3 is TGTGCCAGCTCACCAGACAGTACCTACGAGCAGTACTTC. Translation: CASSPDSTYEQYF.

The chain uses TRBV10-1 and TRBJ2-5; 8 nucleotides match TRBD2. CDR3 length equals 16 residues. The germline V gene has CDR1 WNHNN and CDR2 SYGVQD (reference sequence). With V trimmed by 2 bases and J by 5 bases, 10 bases remained unmatched. CDR3 in DNA: TGCGCCAGCAGTGAGAGAAAGAGCGGGAGAGATGAGACCCAGTACTTC. It yields the protein CASSERKSGRDETQYF.